This record covers a single T cell receptor beta chain. This clonotype was seen just once. It has no known antigen specificity. There are no base qualities to consult, and no much larger clone falls within one base. One read provides weak support. The record originates from a study of CD8 T cells in Susac syndrome (dated by TCRdb to the late 2010s). Regarding the complete study: Of the Susac syndrome patients who were sequenced, about six had clinically active disease and fewer than ten were in clinical remission. Susac syndrome patients were therapy-naive, on corticosteroids (some also receiving IVIg), or on IVIg alone at blood withdrawal. Whether CD8+ T cell activation and differentiation in Susac syndrome was antigen driven was tested using repertoire sequencing.

RNA was extracted with the RNeasy kit and 0.5 to 1 ug was reverse transcribed using random hexamers. TCR beta CDR3 regions were amplified with the immunoSEQ multiplex PCR assay covering 54 Vbeta and 13 Jbeta segments. PCR amplification bias was corrected using a synthetic template baseline for primer optimization and computational correction. In the original analysis: Reads were annotated to V, D and J genes according to IMGT and were analyzed with immunoSEQ Analyzer, with only productive sequences retained. Clonality was calculated as one minus the Shannon entropy normalized by log2 of the number of productive unique sequences. Public and private clones were assessed among the 100 most prevalent clones of each patient and control. Clones were defined as Susac-specific when absent from the healthy and MS cohorts, from over 950 published viral clones and from other ImmuneACCESS disease sequences. The public reads were run again by TCRdb, first through fastp at Q25 and then through MiXCR, and only productive beta chains were kept. Merged by CDR3 protein, the rows form single entries marked with the most common genes and DNA. The V and J calls were not made by the authors but by TCRdb's processing. This sample holds approximately 180,000 distinct CDR3 sequences; over 90% were observed only once. Approximately 0.099% of the sample belongs to the ten largest clones.

Peripheral blood CD8+ and CD4+ T cells from healthy donors, Susac syndrome patients and multiple sclerosis patients were profiled using high-throughput TCR beta sequencing. The Susac syndrome patients fulfilled recently defined diagnostic criteria for either definite or probable disease. Bulk CD8+ and CD4+ T cells were purified magnetically by negative isolation, whereas CD8+ TEMRA cells were enriched by FACS. Blood was drawn into EDTA tubes, processed within 24 hours, and PBMCs were isolated by density gradient centrifugation. PBMCs intended for TCR sequencing were cryopreserved in liquid nitrogen and thawed later in a water bath at 37 degrees C. Purity of sorted or isolated CD4+, CD8+ and CD8+ TEMRA cells was at least 90%. Points the paper makes about the study in general: The TCR sequencing and HLA analysis was acknowledged to have included a relatively small number of individuals. No clonal expansion was detected in the CD4+ T cell repertoire of Susac syndrome patients.

The germline V gene (reference sequence) supplies CDR1 SGHNT and CDR2 YYREEE. The CDR3 has 14 amino acids, counting the end cysteine and phenylalanine. Only the CDR3 portion is preserved as DNA: 42 bases, with reading frame beginning at the first base. V is clipped by 0 bases and J by 2 bases, and the sequence between their germline boundaries is 8 bases long. The V and J genes are TRBV5-4 and TRBJ1-2; the D gene is not confidently resolved. Material for sequencing was CD4+ T cells from PBMCs. This TCR derives from a human donor with Susac syndrome. The CDR3 region: CASSLVDENYGYTF. In nucleotides, the sequence is TGTGCCAGCAGCTTGGTCGACGAAAACTATGGCTACACCTTC.